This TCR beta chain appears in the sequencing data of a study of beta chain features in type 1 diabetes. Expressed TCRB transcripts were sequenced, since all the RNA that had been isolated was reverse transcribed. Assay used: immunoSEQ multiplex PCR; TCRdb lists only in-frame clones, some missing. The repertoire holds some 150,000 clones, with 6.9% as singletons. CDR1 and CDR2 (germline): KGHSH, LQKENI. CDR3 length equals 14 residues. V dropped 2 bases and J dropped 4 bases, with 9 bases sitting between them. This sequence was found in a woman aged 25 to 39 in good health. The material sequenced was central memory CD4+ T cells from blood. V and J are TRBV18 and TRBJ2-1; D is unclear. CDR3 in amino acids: CASSPSAGYNEQFF. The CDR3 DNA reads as TGTGCCAGCTCACCAAGCGCCGGATACAATGAGCAGTTCTTC.